This T cell receptor (beta chain) was sequenced during a study of blood T cell repertoires in COVID-19. Background on the study: Donors in the United States, Italy and Spain gave samples during acute or convalescent COVID-19. T cells, B-cell-depleted T cells, or PBMCs supplied cDNA or gDNA.

This CDR3 is built from 13 residues. Germline CDR1 GTSNPN, CDR2 SVGIG (reference sequence). The V gene lost 5 bases and the J gene lost 2 bases, with 10 bases spanning the gap. This clone was counted between two and nine times. In the authors' workflow: Amplification of reference gene primers was used by the study to estimate nucleated cell counts. Sequenced by immunoSEQ multiplex PCR; TCRdb stores in-frame clones only, minus some. V, J and clone size are taken as reported in that table, and D and trimming were inferred from the DNA itself. The sample has roughly 21,000 clones, less than 90% seen once; the top ten hold under 3.5%.

V gene TRBV30 combines with J gene TRBJ1-3, with a possible D match to TRBD1 (6 bases). The origin of this receptor is a middle-aged man with acute or convalescent COVID-19. Sequencing was carried out using peripheral blood. The CDR3 sequence is CAWLGQPGNTIYF. CDR3 DNA sequence: TGTGCCTGGTTAGGACAGCCTGGAAACACCATATATTTT.